This T cell receptor beta chain was sequenced for a study of intratumoral heterogeneity in liver cancer. Produced via immunoSEQ multiplex PCR; TCRdb's table is partial and in-frame only. The table shows just over 20,000 clones, with around 78% occurring only once. Per the germline V gene, CDR1 is LNHDA and CDR2 is SQIVND (reference sequence). The V end was cut by 4 bases, the J end by 4 bases, with 8 bases between. CDR3 length equals 13 residues. Sequencing used tumor-adjacent normal tissue, obtained before any cancer treatment. The gene calls are TRBV19 and TRBJ2-1, with a weak D call TRBD2 (6 bases). The sequence was collected from a woman aged 70-85 years with hepatocellular carcinoma. CDR3 loop: CASSRDFYNEQFF. The CDR3 DNA sequence: TGTGCCAGTAGTAGGGACTTTTACAATGAGCAGTTCTTC.